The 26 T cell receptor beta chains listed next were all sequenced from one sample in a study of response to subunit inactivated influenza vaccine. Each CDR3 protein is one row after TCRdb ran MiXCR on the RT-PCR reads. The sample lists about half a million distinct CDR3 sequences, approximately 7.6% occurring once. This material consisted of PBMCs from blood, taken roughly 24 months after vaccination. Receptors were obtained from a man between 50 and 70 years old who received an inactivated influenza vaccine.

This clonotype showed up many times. CDR3 loop: CASSAFVNEQFF. The CDR3 bases are TGTGCCAGCAGCGCGTTTGTTAATGAGCAGTTCTTC. The chain joins TRBV7-2 to TRBJ2-1; unclear D gene. The length of the CDR3 is 12 residues. The germline V gene encodes CDR1 SGHTA and CDR2 FQGNSA. Trimming took 5 bases from V and 7 from J, leaving 9 bases between them.

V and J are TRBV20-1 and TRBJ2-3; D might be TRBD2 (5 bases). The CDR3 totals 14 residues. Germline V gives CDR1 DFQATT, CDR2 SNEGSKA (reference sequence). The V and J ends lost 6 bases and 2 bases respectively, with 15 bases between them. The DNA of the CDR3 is TGCAGTGCAAAAGCTCCAGGACTCACAGATACGCAGTATTTT. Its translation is CSAKAPGLTDTQYF.

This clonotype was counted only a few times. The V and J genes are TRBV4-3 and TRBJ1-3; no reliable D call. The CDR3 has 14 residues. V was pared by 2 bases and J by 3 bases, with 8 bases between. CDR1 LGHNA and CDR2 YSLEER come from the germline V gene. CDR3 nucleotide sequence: TGCGCCAGCAGCCAAACGGGAGTTGGAAACACCATATATTTT. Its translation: CASSQTGVGNTIYF.

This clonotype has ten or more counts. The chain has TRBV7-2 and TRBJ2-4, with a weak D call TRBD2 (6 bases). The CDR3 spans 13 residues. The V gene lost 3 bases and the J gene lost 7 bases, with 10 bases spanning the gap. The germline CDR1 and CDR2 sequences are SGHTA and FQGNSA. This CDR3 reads CASSLGGVNIQYF. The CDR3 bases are TGTGCCAGCAGCTTGGGGGGAGTGAACATTCAGTACTTC.

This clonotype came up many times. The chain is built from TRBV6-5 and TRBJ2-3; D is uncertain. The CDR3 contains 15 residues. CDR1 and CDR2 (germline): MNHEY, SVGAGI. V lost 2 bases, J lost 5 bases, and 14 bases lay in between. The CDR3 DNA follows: TGTGCCAGCAGTTACGCCCCGGGCCTGGGAGATACGCAGTATTTT. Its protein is CASSYAPGLGDTQYF.

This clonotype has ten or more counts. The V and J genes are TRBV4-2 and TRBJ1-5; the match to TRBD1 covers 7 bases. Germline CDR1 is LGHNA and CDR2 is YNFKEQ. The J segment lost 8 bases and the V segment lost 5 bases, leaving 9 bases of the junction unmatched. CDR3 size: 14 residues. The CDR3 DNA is TGTGCCAGCAGCACACGACAGGGCGTTAAGCCCCAGCATTTT. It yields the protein CASSTRQGVKPQHF.

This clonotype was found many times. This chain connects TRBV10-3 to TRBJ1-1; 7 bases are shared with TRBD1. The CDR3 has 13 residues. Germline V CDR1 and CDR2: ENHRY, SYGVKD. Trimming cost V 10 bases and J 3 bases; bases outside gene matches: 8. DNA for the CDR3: TGTGCCACGTCGGGACAGAGTGACACTGAAGCTTTCTTT. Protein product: CATSGQSDTEAFF.

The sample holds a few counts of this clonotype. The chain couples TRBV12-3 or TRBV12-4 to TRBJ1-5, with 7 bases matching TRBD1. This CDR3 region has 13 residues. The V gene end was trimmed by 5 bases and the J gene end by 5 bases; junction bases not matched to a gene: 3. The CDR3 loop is CASSDRVHQPQHF. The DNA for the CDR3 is TGTGCCAGCAGTGACAGGGTCCATCAGCCCCAGCATTTT.

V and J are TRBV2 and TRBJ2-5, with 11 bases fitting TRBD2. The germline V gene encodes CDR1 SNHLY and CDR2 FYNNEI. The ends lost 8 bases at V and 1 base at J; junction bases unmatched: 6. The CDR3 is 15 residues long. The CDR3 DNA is TGTGCCAGCCGCACACTAGCGGGAGTCCAAGAGACCCAGTACTTC. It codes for CASRTLAGVQETQYF.

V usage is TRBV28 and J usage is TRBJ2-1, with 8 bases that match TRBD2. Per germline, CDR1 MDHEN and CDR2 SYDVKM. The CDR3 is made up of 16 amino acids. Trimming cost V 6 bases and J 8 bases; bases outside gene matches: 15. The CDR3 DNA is TGTGCCAGCAGCCAAGGCTCTGGACTAGCTGTCCATGAGCAGTTCTTC. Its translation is CASSQGSGLAVHEQFF.

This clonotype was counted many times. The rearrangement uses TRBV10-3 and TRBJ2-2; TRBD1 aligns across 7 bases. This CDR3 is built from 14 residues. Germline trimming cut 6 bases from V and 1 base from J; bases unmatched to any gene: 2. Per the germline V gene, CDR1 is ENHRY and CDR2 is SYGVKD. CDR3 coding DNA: TGTGCCATCAGATGGACAGGGAACACCGGGGAGCTGTTTTTT. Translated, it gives CAIRWTGNTGELFF.

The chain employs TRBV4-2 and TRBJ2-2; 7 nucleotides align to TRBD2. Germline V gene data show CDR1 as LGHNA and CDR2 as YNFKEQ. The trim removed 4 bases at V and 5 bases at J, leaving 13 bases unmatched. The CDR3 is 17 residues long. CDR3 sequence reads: CASSPYNRDYSTGELFF. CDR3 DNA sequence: TGTGCCAGCAGCCCATACAACCGGGACTACTCTACCGGGGAGCTGTTTTTT.

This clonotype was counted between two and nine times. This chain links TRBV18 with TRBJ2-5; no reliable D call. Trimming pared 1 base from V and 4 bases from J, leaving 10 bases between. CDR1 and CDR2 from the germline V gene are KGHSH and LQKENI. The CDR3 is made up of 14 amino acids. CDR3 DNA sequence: TGTGCCAGCTCACCACAGCGCGGCGGAGAGACCCAGTACTTC. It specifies CASSPQRGGETQYF.

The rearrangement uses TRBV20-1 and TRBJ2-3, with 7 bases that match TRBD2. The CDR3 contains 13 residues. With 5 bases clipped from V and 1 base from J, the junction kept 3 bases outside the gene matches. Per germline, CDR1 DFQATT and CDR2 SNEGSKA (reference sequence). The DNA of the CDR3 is TGCAGTGCTGAGAGCGGGGGCACAGATACGCAGTATTTT. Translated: CSAESGGTDTQYF.

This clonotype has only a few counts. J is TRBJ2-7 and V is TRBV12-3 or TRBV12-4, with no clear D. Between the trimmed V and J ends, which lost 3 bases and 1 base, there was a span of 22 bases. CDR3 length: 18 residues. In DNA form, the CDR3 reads TGTGCCAGCAGTTTTGTCGGTGAGATCGGAAACAAATCCTACGAGCAGTACTTC. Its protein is CASSFVGEIGNKSYEQYF.

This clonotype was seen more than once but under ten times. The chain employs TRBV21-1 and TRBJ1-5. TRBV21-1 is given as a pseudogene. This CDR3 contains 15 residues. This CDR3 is CASSKFRILRQPQHF. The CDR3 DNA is TGTGCCAGCAGCAAATTCCGGATTCTGCGGCAGCCCCAGCATTTT.

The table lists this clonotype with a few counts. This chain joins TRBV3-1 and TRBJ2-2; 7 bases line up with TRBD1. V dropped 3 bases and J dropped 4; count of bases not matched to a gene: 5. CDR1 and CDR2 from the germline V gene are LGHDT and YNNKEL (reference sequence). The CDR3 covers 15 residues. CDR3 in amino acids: CASSHRQGTTGELFF. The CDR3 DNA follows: TGTGCCAGCAGCCACCGACAGGGCACCACCGGGGAGCTGTTTTTT.

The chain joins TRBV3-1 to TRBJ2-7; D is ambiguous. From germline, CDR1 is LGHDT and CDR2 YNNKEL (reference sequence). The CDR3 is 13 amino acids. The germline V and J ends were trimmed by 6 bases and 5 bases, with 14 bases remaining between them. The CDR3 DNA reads TGTGCCAGCAGTTTTCCCCCGTACCACGAGCAGTACTTC. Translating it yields CASSFPPYHEQYF.

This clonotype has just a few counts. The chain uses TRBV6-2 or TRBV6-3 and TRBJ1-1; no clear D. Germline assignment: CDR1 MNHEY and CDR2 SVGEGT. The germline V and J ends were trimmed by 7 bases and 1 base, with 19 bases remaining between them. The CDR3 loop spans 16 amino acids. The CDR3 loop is CASTPFKGRGNTEAFF. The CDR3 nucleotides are TGTGCCAGCACCCCCTTCAAAGGACGGGGGAACACTGAAGCTTTCTTT.

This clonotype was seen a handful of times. The CDR3 sequence is CASSLRVAAGTGELFF. The CDR3 bases are TGTGCCAGCAGCTTACGGGTAGCGGCGGGCACCGGGGAGCTGTTTTTT. This chain connects TRBV7-2 to TRBJ2-2; weak D call: TRBD2 (6 bases). This CDR3 region has 16 residues. V was pared by 2 bases and J by 4 bases, with 14 bases between. Looked up from germline, CDR1 is SGHTA and CDR2 is FQGNSA.

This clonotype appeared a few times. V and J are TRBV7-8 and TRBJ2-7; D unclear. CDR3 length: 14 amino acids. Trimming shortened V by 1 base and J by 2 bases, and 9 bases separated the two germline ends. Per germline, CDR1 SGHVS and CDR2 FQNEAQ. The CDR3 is CASSLGMGTYEQYF. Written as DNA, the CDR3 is TGTGCCAGCAGCTTAGGTATGGGGACCTACGAGCAGTACTTC.

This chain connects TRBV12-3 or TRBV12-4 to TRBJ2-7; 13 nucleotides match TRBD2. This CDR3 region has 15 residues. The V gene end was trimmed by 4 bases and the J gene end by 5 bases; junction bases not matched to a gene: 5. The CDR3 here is CASSSGTSGMDEQYF. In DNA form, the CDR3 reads TGTGCCAGCAGTTCGGGGACTAGCGGGATGGACGAGCAGTACTTC.

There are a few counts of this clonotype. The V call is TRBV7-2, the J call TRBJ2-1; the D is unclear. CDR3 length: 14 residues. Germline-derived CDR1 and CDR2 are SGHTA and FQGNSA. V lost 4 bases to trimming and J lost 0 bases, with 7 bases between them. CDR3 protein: CASSSDISYNEQFF. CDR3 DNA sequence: TGTGCCAGCAGCTCCGACATCTCCTACAATGAGCAGTTCTTC.

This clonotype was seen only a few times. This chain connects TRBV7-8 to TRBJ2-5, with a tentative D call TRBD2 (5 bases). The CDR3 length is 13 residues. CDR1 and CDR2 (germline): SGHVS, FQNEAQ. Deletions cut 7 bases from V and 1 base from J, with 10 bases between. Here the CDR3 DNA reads TGTGCCAGCACCTCCGGGGTCCAAGAGACCCAGTACTTC. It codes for CASTSGVQETQYF.

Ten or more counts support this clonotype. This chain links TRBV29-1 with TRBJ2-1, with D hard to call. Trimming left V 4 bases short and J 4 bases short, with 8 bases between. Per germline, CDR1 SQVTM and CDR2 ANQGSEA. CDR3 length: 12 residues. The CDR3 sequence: CSVGHRYNEQFF. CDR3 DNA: TGCAGCGTTGGTCACCGTTACAATGAGCAGTTCTTC.

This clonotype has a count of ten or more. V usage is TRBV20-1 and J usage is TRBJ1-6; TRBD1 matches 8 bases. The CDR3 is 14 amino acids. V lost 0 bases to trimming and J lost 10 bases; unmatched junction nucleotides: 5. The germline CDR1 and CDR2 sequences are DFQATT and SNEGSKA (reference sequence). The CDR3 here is CSARDTTGGSPLHF. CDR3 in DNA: TGCAGTGCTAGAGATACCACAGGGGGATCACCCCTCCACTTT.